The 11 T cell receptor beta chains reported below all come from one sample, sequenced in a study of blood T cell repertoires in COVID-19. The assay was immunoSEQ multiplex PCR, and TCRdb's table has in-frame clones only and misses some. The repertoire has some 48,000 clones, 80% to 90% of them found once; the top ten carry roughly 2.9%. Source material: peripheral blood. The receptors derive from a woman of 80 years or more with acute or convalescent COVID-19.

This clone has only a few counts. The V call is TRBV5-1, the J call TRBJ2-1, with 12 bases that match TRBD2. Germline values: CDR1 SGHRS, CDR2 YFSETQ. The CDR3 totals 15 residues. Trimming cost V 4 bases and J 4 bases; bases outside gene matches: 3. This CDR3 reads CASSPTSGGYNEQFF. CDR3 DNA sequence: TGCGCCAGCAGCCCGACTAGCGGGGGTTACAATGAGCAGTTCTTC.

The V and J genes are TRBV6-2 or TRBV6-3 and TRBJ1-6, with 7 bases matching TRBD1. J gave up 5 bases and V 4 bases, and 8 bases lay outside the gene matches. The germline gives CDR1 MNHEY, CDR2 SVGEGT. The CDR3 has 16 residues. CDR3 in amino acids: CASSSILQGNNSPLHF. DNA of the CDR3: TGTGCCAGCAGTTCGATACTACAGGGGAATAATTCACCCCTCCACTTT.

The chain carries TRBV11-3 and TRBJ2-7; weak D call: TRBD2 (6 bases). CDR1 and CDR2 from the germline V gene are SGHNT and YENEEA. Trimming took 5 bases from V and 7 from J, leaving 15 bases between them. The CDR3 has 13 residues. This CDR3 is CASSIRRDGEQYF. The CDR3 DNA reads TGTGCCAGCAGCATCAGGCGGGACGGGGAGCAGTACTTC.

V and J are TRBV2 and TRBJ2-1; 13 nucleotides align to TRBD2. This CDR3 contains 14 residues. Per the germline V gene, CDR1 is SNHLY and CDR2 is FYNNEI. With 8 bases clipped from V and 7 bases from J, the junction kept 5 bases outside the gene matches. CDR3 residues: CASGGTSGENEQFF. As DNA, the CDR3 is TGTGCCAGCGGAGGGACTAGCGGGGAAAATGAGCAGTTCTTC.

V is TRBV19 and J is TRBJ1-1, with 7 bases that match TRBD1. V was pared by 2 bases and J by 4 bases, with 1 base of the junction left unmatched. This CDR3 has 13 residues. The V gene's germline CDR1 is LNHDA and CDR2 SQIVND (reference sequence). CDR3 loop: CASSIRGPTEAFF. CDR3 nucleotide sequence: TGTGCCAGTAGTATAAGGGGGCCCACTGAAGCTTTCTTT. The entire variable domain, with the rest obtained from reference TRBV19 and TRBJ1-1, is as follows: DGGITQSPKYLFRKEGQNVTLSCEQNLNHDAMYWYRQDPGQGLRLIYYSQIVNDFQKGDIAEGYSVSREKKESFPLTVTSAQKNPTAFYLCASSIRGPTEAFFGQGTRLTVV.

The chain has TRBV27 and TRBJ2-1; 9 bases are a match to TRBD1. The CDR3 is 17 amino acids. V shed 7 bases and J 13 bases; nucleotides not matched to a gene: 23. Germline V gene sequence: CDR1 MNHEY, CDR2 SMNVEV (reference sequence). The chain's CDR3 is CASKPGQGTSAGWVQFF. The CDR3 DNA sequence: TGTGCCAGCAAACCGGGACAGGGCACTTCTGCTGGCTGGGTCCAGTTCTTC.

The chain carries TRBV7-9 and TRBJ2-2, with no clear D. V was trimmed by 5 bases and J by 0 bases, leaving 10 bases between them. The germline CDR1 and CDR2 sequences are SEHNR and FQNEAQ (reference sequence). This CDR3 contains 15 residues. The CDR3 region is CASSKTLANTGELFF. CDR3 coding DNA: TGTGCCAGCAGCAAGACTCTCGCGAACACCGGGGAGCTGTTTTTT. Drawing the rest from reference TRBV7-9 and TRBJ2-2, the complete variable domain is DTGVSQNPRHKITKRGQNVTFRCDPISEHNRLYWYRQTLGQGPEFLTYFQNEAQLEKSRLLSDRFSAERPKGSFSTLEIQRTEQGDSAMYLCASSKTLANTGELFFGEGSRLTVL.

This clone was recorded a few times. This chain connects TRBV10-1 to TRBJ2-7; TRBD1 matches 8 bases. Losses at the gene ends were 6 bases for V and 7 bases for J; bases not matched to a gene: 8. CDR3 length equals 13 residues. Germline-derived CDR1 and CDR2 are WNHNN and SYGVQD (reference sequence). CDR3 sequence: CASSPGTGREQYF. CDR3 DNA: TGCGCCAGCAGCCCGGGGACAGGACGGGAGCAGTACTTC.

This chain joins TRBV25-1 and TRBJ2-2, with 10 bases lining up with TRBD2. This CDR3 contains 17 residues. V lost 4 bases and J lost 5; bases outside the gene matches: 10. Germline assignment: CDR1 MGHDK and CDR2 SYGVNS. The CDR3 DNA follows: TGTGCCAGCAGTGGCCAAGGACTAGCGGATCTTACCGGGGAGCTGTTTTTT. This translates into CASSGQGLADLTGELFF.

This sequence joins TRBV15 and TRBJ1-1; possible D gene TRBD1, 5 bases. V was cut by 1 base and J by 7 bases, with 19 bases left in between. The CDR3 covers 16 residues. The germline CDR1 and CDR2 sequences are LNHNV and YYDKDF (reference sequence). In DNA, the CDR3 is TGTGCCACCAGCAGAGGACCCGGTAGGGGCGGGGGTGAAGCTTTCTTT. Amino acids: CATSRGPGRGGGEAFF. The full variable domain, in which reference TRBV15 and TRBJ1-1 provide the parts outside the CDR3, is DAMVIQNPRYQVTQFGKPVTLSCSQTLNHNVMYWYQQKSSQAPKLLFHYYDKDFNNEADTPDNFQSRRPNTSFCFLDIRSPGLGDTAMYLCATSRGPGRGGGEAFFGQGTRLTVV.

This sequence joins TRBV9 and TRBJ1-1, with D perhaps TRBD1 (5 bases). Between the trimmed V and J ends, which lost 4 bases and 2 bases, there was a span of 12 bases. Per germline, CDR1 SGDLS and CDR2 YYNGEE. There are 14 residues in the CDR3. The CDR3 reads CASSPRGVNTEAFF. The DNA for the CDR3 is TGTGCCAGCAGCCCCCGGGGGGTCAACACTGAAGCTTTCTTT.